Shown below are 30 T cell receptor beta chains from a single sample sequenced in a study of vaccination effects on CD4 cells after COVID-19 (dated by TCRdb to between 2020 and 2023). For these receptors, no antigen is known. The library was produced with the immunoSEQ multiplex PCR assay. Not all clones reach the TCRdb copy of this immuneACCESS table, which keeps in-frame sequences only. Checked studies attribute under half of the gap to unresolved V genes and leave the rest unexplained. The sample data list about 73,000 clones, and roughly 73% of these were observed just once. Approximately 2.2% of the sample is taken by the ten largest. After more than 9 days of culture, CD4+ T cells were isolated with the EasySep CD4+ T cell isolation kit. Participants received two doses of either the BNT162b2 or the mRNA-1273 mRNA SARS-CoV-2 vaccine. Source: CD4+ T cells from PBMCs cultured without peptide, taken after COVID-19 vaccination. Receptors were obtained from a human donor who received a COVID-19 vaccine.

This clone has a single count. The gene calls are TRBV29-1 and TRBJ1-3; maybe TRBD1 (6 bases). The V gene lost 7 bases and the J gene lost 2 bases, with 15 bases spanning the gap. The CDR3 consists of 14 residues. CDR1 and CDR2 from the germline V gene are SQVTM and ANQGSEA. Here the CDR3 reads CSAAKGEAGNTIYF. The CDR3 DNA sequence: TGCAGCGCTGCTAAGGGGGAAGCTGGAAACACCATATATTTT.

The chain combines TRBV19 with TRBJ1-2; D possibly corresponds to TRBD1 (5 bases). V lost 4 bases, J lost 3 bases, and 18 bases lay in between. Germline V gives CDR1 LNHDA, CDR2 SQIVND (reference sequence). This CDR3 is built from 16 residues. CDR3 DNA sequence: TGTGCCAGTAGTAGCCCTGGGCTCCAGGGATACTATGGCTACACCTTC. Translation: CASSSPGLQGYYGYTF.

V gene TRBV4-1 combines with J gene TRBJ2-1; 9 bases match TRBD1. The CDR3 is made up of 16 amino acids. CDR1 is MGHRA, CDR2 YSYEKL, per germline. V trimming: 1 base; J trimming: 10 bases; junction bases outside the gene matches: 11. CDR3 protein: CASSQGGGTGRREQFF. The DNA of the CDR3 is TGCGCCAGCAGCCAAGGTGGAGGGACAGGGAGACGGGAGCAGTTCTTC.

V gene TRBV2 combines with J gene TRBJ1-3; D is undetermined. Germline CDR1 and CDR2: SNHLY and FYNNEI. The CDR3 has 13 residues. The V gene lost 5 bases and the J gene lost 2 bases, with 7 bases spanning the gap. CDR3: CASSTEAGNTIYF. Written as DNA, the CDR3 is TGTGCCAGCAGTACAGAGGCTGGAAACACCATATATTTT.

This clone was detected a few times. The chain has TRBV19 and TRBJ2-1; 7 bases line up with TRBD1. CDR1 is LNHDA, CDR2 SQIVND, per germline (reference sequence). CDR3 length: 14 amino acids. J gave up 9 bases and V 9 bases, and 14 bases lay outside the gene matches. This chain's CDR3 is CASLGQRGTSEQFF. CDR3 bases: TGTGCCAGCCTGGGACAGCGTGGAACCAGTGAGCAGTTCTTC.

V gene TRBV3-1 (or the pseudogene TRBV3-2) combines with J gene TRBJ1-4, with D perhaps matching TRBD1 (6 bases). The CDR3 length is 15 residues. Germline assignment: CDR1 LGHDT and CDR2 YNNKEL (reference sequence). The V and J ends lost 4 bases and 4 bases respectively, with 13 bases between them. CDR3 in amino acids: CASSRRTDYNEKLFF. The CDR3 bases are TGTGCCAGCAGCCGCAGGACAGATTATAATGAAAAACTGTTTTTT.

The count of this clone is one. The chain combines TRBV6-5 with TRBJ2-7, with TRBD1 as a possible D gene (5 bases). Germline V CDR1 and CDR2: MNHEY, SVGAGI. V was cut by 9 bases and J by 0 bases, with 18 bases left in between. This CDR3 spans 15 amino acids. CDR3 sequence reads: CARPDEDTSSYEQYV. The CDR3 bases are TGTGCCAGGCCTGATGAGGACACCAGCTCCTACGAGCAGTACGTC.

The chain links TRBV30 to TRBJ1-6; D is undetermined. V lost 3 bases, J lost 8 bases, and 17 bases lay in between. Germline assignment: CDR1 GTSNPN and CDR2 SVGIG (reference sequence). The CDR3 has 15 residues. The CDR3, as DNA: TGTGCCTGGAGCCACGGCAGGAACCCCTATTCACCCCTCCACTTT. It specifies CAWSHGRNPYSPLHF.

V gene TRBV10-2 combines with J gene TRBJ1-4; D is undetermined. The CDR3 covers 13 residues. V lost 8 bases, J lost 6 bases, and 13 bases lay in between. CDR1 is WSHSY and CDR2 is SAAADI in the germline V gene. The CDR3 sequence: CASGFGSYEKLFF. DNA for the CDR3: TGCGCCAGCGGGTTTGGGTCCTATGAAAAACTGTTTTTT.

The V and J genes are TRBV29-1 and TRBJ2-5; TRBD1 agrees at 7 bases. CDR3 length: 13 residues. Germline-derived CDR1 and CDR2 are SQVTM and ANQGSEA. Germline trimming cut 3 bases from V and 7 bases from J; bases unmatched to any gene: 8. The CDR3: CSVESTGIGTQYF. The DNA for the CDR3 is TGCAGCGTTGAGTCGACAGGGATAGGGACCCAGTACTTC.

The J gene is TRBJ1-2, the V gene TRBV6-2 or TRBV6-3, with D possibly TRBD1 on 6 matching bases. V lost 2 bases and J lost 4, with 8 bases in between. The CDR3 is 13 residues long. The germline V gene has CDR1 MNHEY and CDR2 SVGEGT. CDR3 residues: CASSYGQSYGYTF. The CDR3 DNA follows: TGTGCCAGCAGTTACGGACAGTCCTATGGCTACACCTTC.

This rearrangement joins TRBV28 to TRBJ2-7; D unclear. Trimming removed 5 bases from V and 6 bases from J, with 17 bases in between. Germline CDR1 MDHEN, CDR2 SYDVKM. This CDR3 has 14 residues. The CDR3 coding sequence is TGTGCCAGCAGTCAACCCGGGCCAGAGTTCGAGCAGTACGTC. It yields the protein CASSQPGPEFEQYV.

This clone was counted only a few times. V and J are TRBV12-3 or TRBV12-4 and TRBJ2-2; a weak D match, TRBD2 (5 bases). The CDR3 is 13 residues long. Trimming cost V 10 bases and J 7 bases, with 16 bases left between them. Here the CDR3 DNA reads TGTGCCACCACGGGGTGGAACGGCGGGGAGCTGTTTTTT. The encoded protein is CATTGWNGGELFF.

The chain joins TRBV9 to TRBJ2-1; TRBD2 aligns across 10 bases. CDR3 length: 15 amino acids. The junction had 4 bases not matched to a gene; V was cut back by 3 bases and J by 4 bases. Germline assignment: CDR1 SGDLS and CDR2 YYNGEE. The chain's CDR3 is CASSEEAGGYNEQFF. CDR3 DNA: TGTGCCAGCAGCGAGGAAGCGGGGGGGTACAATGAGCAGTTCTTC.

This rearrangement joins TRBV14 to TRBJ2-2; possibly TRBD2 for D (5 bases). The V end was cut by 5 bases, the J end by 1 base, with 8 bases between. Germline V lookup: CDR1 SGHDN, CDR2 FVKESK. The CDR3 sequence is 14 residues long. The CDR3 loop is CASSEGGNTGELFF. The CDR3 nucleotides read TGTGCCAGCAGCGAGGGTGGGAACACCGGGGAGCTGTTTTTT.

This chain joins TRBV10-3 and TRBJ2-7, with D possibly TRBD1 on 6 matching bases. The CDR3 has 13 residues. Trimming took 6 bases from V and 3 from J, leaving 12 bases between them. Germline V gene data show CDR1 as ENHRY and CDR2 as SYGVKD. The CDR3 bases are TGTGCCATCAGCGAGAGGACAGACTACGAGCAGTACGTC. Translating it yields CAISERTDYEQYV.

CDR3 amino acids: CASSLQGFGNTIYF. The CDR3 nucleotides read TGTGCCAGCAGCCTACAGGGATTTGGAAACACCATATATTTT. The V call is TRBV3-1 (or the pseudogene TRBV3-2), the J call TRBJ1-3, with D perhaps TRBD1 (6 bases). Germline V gene data show CDR1 as LGHDT and CDR2 as YNNKEL (reference sequence). The V end lost 4 bases, the J end lost 3 bases, and 10 bases lay between the germline ends. This CDR3 region has 14 residues.

The chain couples TRBV28 to TRBJ1-2, with unresolved D. This CDR3 comprises 14 residues. Trimming removed 3 bases at V and 4 bases at J, with 12 bases between. The germline CDR1 and CDR2 sequences are MDHEN and SYDVKM. The CDR3 nucleotides read TGTGCCAGCAGTTTCCTCCCGGGCGGCTATGGCTACACCTTC. As protein: CASSFLPGGYGYTF.

The V gene is TRBV21-1, the J gene TRBJ2-7; TRBD2, the table's D call, lacks a check against the DNA. TRBV21-1 counts as a pseudogene. CDR3 length: 16 amino acids. The CDR3 protein is CASSKERTRRDGEQYV. In DNA form, the CDR3 reads TGTGCCAGCAGCAAAGAACGGACAAGGCGGGACGGCGAGCAGTACGTC.

This chain links TRBV19 with TRBJ1-5; 7 bases align to TRBD1. In germline, CDR1 is LNHDA, CDR2 SQIVND (reference sequence). The V and J ends lost 7 bases and 2 bases, in that order; junction bases with no gene match: 5. The CDR3 contains 14 residues. The CDR3 DNA follows: TGTGCCAGTACCCACGGACAGGGCAATCAGCCCCAGCATTTT. Amino acids: CASTHGQGNQPQHF.

The chain uses TRBV19 and TRBJ2-3; D is unresolved. CDR1 LNHDA and CDR2 SQIVND come from the germline V gene (reference sequence). The CDR3 sequence is 12 residues long. Trimming removed 4 bases from V and 3 bases from J, with 5 bases in between. CDR3 residues: CASSTATDTQYF. The CDR3 DNA is TGTGCCAGTAGTACGGCAACAGATACGCAGTATTTT.

This sequence joins TRBV2 and TRBJ1-1; D is possibly TRBD1 (5 bases). V dropped 5 bases and J dropped 7 bases, with 14 bases sitting between them. The CDR3 totals 13 residues. Per the germline V gene, CDR1 is SNHLY and CDR2 is FYNNEI. In DNA form, the CDR3 reads TGTGCCAGCAGTAGCCAGGGATTGGGTGAAGCTTTCTTT. Its protein product is CASSSQGLGEAFF.

This clone was recorded once. As DNA, the CDR3 is TGTGCCAGCAGCGCACAGGGGGCGGGAAACATTCAGTACTTC. This codes for CASSAQGAGNIQYF. The chain carries TRBV9 and TRBJ2-4, with TRBD1 identical over 9 bases. J lost 6 bases, V lost 3 bases, and 4 bases had no gene match. The germline V gene has CDR1 SGDLS and CDR2 YYNGEE. The length of the CDR3 is 14 residues. Using reference TRBV9 and TRBJ2-4 for the parts outside the CDR3, the full variable domain is DSGVTQTPKHLITATGQRVTLRCSPRSGDLSVYWYQQSLDQGLQFLIQYYNGEERAKGNILERFSAQQFPDLHSELNLSSLELGDSALYFCASSAQGAGNIQYFGAGTRLSVL.

This chain links TRBV5-1 with TRBJ2-3; 10 bases are shared with TRBD2. Trimming cost V 2 bases and J 4 bases; bases outside gene matches: 10. This CDR3 is 17 amino acids long. Germline V lookup: CDR1 SGHRS, CDR2 YFSETQ. CDR3 protein: CASSFPPLAGSADTQYF. For the CDR3, the DNA is TGCGCCAGCAGCTTTCCCCCACTAGCGGGGAGTGCAGATACGCAGTATTTT. The full variable domain, in which reference TRBV5-1 and TRBJ2-3 provide the parts outside the CDR3, is KAGVTQTPRYLIKTRGQQVTLSCSPISGHRSVSWYQQTPGQGLQFLFEYFSETQRNKGNFPGRFSGRQFSNSRSEMNVSTLELGDSALYLCASSFPPLAGSADTQYFGPGTRLTVL.

The gene calls are TRBV2 and TRBJ2-5, with D perhaps TRBD1 (6 bases). This CDR3 is built from 13 residues. Germline loops: CDR1 SNHLY, CDR2 FYNNEI. The V end was cut by 6 bases, the J end by 3 bases, with 11 bases between. The CDR3 region has the DNA TGTGCCAGCAGCGACCGGGACAAAGAGACCCAGTACTTC. Its protein is CASSDRDKETQYF.

The rearrangement joins TRBV5-8 to TRBJ2-1; 9 positions agree with TRBD2. This CDR3 is 15 amino acids long. Unmatched junction bases numbered 12, after V lost 7 bases and J lost 7 bases. Germline lookup yields CDR1 SGHTS and CDR2 YDEGEE. The CDR3, as DNA: TGTGCCAGCGGCACCGGGACTAGCATGCGAAATGAGCAGTTCTTC. This encodes CASGTGTSMRNEQFF.

The chain couples TRBV30 to TRBJ1-2, with D unresolved. There are 13 residues in the CDR3. V gave up 2 bases and J gave up 5 bases, with 12 bases separating them. CDR1 and CDR2 (germline): GTSNPN, SVGIG (reference sequence). In nucleotides, the CDR3 is TGTGCCTGGAGTATTCAAGGGTCTTATGGCTACACCTTC. This translates into CAWSIQGSYGYTF.

This sequence joins TRBV30 and TRBJ1-3; D unclear. Trimming left V 0 bases short and J 3 bases short, with 6 bases between. Germline CDR1 GTSNPN, CDR2 SVGIG (reference sequence). The length of the CDR3 is 13 residues. The CDR3 region has the DNA TGTGCCTGGAGTGTAACCAATGGAAACACCATATATTTT. Its protein product is CAWSVTNGNTIYF.

CDR3 loop: CASSFRQNSNQPQHF. DNA of the CDR3: TGTGCCAGCAGTTTTAGACAGAATAGCAATCAGCCCCAGCATTTT. V is TRBV27 and J is TRBJ1-5, with D maybe TRBD1 (5 bases). V gave up 3 bases and J gave up 0 bases, with 9 bases separating them. CDR3 length equals 15 residues. Per the germline V gene, CDR1 is MNHEY and CDR2 is SMNVEV (reference sequence).

The chain couples TRBV5-1 to TRBJ2-7; tentatively, D is TRBD1 or TRBD2 (5 bases each). Germline CDR1 reads SGHRS; CDR2 reads YFSETQ. The CDR3 extends over 14 amino acids. This CDR3 is CTSAVGDGSYEQYV. In DNA form, the CDR3 reads TGCACCTCGGCGGTTGGGGACGGATCCTACGAGCAGTACGTC.